This T cell receptor beta chain was sequenced in a study of blood T cell repertoires in COVID-19. Method: immunoSEQ multiplex PCR; TCRdb's copy keeps in-frame clones and lacks some. The data contain roughly 200,000 clones, around 84% of them seen just once; the ten biggest clones take up 10%. The CDR3 is 14 residues long. Germline CDR1 KGHSH, CDR2 LQKENI. V lost 6 bases to trimming and J lost 8 bases; unmatched junction nucleotides: 12. This chain uses TRBV18 with TRBJ1-2, with TRBD1 matching 7 bases. The TCR sequence derives from an elderly woman with COVID-19, enrolled during active disease. Sequenced input: peripheral blood. The CDR3 region has the DNA TGTGCCAGCTCGCAAGGGACAGCGTCTACCGGCTACACCTTC. Amino acid sequence: CASSQGTASTGYTF.